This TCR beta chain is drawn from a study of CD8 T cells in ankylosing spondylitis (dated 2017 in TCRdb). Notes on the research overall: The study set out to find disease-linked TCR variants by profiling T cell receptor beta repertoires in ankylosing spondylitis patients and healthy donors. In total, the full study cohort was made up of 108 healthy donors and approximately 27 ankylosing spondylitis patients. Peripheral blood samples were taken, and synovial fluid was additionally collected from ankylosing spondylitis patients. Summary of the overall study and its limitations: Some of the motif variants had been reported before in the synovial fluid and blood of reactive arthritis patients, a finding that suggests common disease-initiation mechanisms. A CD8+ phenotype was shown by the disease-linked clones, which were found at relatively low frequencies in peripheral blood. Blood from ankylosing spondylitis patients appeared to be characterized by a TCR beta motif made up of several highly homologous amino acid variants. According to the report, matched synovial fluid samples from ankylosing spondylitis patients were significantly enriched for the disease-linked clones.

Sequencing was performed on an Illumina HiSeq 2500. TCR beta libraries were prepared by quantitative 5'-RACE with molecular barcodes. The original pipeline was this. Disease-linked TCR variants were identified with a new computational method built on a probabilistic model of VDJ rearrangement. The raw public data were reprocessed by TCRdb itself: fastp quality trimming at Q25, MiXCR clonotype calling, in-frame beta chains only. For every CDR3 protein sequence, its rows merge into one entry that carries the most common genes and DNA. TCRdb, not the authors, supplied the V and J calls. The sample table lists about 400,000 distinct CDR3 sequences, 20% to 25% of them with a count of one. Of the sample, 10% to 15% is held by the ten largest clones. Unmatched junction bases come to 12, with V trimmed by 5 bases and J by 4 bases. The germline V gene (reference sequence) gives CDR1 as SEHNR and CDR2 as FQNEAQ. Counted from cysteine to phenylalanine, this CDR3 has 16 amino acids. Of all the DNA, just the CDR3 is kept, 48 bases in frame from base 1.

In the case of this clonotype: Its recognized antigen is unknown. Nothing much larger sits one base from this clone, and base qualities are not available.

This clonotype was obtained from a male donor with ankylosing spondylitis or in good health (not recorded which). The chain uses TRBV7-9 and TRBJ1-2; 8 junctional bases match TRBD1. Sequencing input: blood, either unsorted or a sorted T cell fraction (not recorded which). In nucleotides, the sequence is TGTGCCAGCAGCACGGGACAGGAAAGTATCGTCTATGGCTACACCTTC. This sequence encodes CASSTGQESIVYGYTF.